What follows are 2 T cell receptor beta chains derived from one specimen sequenced in a study of blood T cell repertoires in COVID-19. The protocol was immunoSEQ multiplex PCR, while the TCRdb copy is restricted to in-frame clones and leaves out a portion. The sample comprises some 65,000 clones, around 90% of which are singletons, and approximately 0.49% rests with the top ten. The sequenced sample was peripheral blood. The receptors originated from a man in his fifties with COVID-19, enrolled during active disease.

The V gene is TRBV5-4, the J gene TRBJ2-7; D is uncertain. The CDR3 totals 14 residues. Trimming shortened V by 5 bases and J by 3 bases, and 15 bases separated the two germline ends. Per germline, CDR1 SGHNT and CDR2 YYREEE (reference sequence). The CDR3 here is CASRPEAVSYEQYF. The CDR3 nucleotides are TGTGCCAGCAGACCCGAGGCAGTAAGCTACGAGCAGTACTTC.

The rearrangement joins TRBV28 to TRBJ1-2, with TRBD1 as a possible D gene (5 bases). The V end was cut by 2 bases, the J end by 4 bases, with 5 bases between. The germline gives CDR1 MDHEN, CDR2 SYDVKM. This CDR3 region has 12 residues. CDR3 region: CASSLQGYGYTF. CDR3 nucleotides: TGTGCCAGCAGTTTACAGGGCTATGGCTACACCTTC.